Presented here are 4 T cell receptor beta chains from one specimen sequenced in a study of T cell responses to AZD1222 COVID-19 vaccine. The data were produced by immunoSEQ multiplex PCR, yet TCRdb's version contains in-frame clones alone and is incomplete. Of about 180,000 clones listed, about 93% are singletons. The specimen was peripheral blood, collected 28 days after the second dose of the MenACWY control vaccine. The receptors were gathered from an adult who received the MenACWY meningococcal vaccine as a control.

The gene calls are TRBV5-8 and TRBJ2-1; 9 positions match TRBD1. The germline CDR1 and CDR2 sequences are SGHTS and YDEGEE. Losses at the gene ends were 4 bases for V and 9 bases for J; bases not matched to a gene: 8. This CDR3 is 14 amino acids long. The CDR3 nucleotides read TGTGCCAGCAGCCTGGACAGGGGACGGGGTGAGCAGTTCTTC. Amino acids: CASSLDRGRGEQFF.

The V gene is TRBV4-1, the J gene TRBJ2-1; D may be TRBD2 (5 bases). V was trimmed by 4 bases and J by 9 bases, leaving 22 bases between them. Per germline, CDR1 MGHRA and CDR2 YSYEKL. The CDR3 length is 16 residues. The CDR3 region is CASSPPVRRLGGEQFF. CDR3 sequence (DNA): TGCGCCAGCAGCCCCCCTGTTCGCAGGTTAGGAGGTGAGCAGTTCTTC.

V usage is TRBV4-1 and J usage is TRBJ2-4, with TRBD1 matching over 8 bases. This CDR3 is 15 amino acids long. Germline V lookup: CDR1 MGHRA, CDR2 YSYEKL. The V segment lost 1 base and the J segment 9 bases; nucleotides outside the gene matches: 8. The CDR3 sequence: CASSQASTGESIQYF. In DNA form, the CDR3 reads TGCGCCAGCAGCCAAGCGTCGACAGGGGAAAGCATTCAGTACTTC.

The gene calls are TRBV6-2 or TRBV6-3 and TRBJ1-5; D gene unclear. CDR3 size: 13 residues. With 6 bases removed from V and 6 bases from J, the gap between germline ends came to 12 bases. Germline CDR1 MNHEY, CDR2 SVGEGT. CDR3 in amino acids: CASSKDVPQPQHF. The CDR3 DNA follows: TGTGCCAGCAGCAAGGATGTTCCTCAGCCCCAGCATTTT.